These T cell receptor beta chains were read from a single sample in a study of blood T cell repertoires in COVID-19. Sequencing was performed with immunoSEQ multiplex PCR; in TCRdb, only in-frame clones are kept and a portion is missing. This sample yields tens of thousands of clones, of which less than 85% are seen a single time; roughly 10% belongs to the top ten. Sequences were obtained from peripheral blood. The receptors stem from a human donor in a cohort sampled during active COVID-19. CDR3s include the opening cysteine and the closing phenylalanine or tryptophan. Fields, in order: D gene, J gene, V gene, clone size, CDR3 DNA, CDR3 protein. A D gene is named only where the DNA matches it firmly. Rows may omit the clone size; those that give it use once, few, many or a size class.

d_call: TRBD1; j_call: TRBJ1-1; v_call: TRBV11-2; clone_size: -; cdr3_nt: TGTGCCAGCAGCTGGACAGGGGGTACGAACACTGAAGCTTTCTTT; cdr3_aa: CASSWTGGTNTEAFF
d_call: TRBD1; j_call: TRBJ2-5; v_call: TRBV7-3; clone_size: -; cdr3_nt: TGTGCCAGCAGCTCGGACAGGGGGGAAGAGACCCAGTACTTC; cdr3_aa: CASSSDRGEETQYF
d_call: TRBD1; j_call: TRBJ1-2; v_call: TRBV30; clone_size: -; cdr3_nt: TGTGCCTTCCGGGACAGGCCCCTCGTTGGCTACACCTTC; cdr3_aa: CAFRDRPLVGYTF
d_call: -; j_call: TRBJ2-3; v_call: TRBV4-3; clone_size: -; cdr3_nt: TGCGCCAGCAGCCAAGAGGCCTTTAGCACAGATACGCAGTATTTT; cdr3_aa: CASSQEAFSTDTQYF
d_call: -; j_call: TRBJ2-2; v_call: TRBV7-2; clone_size: once; cdr3_nt: TGTGCCAGCAGCGCCCAAGGGGGCACCGGGGAGCTGTTTTTT; cdr3_aa: CASSAQGGTGELFF
d_call: TRBD1; j_call: TRBJ1-6; v_call: TRBV5-1; clone_size: few; cdr3_nt: TGCGCCAGCAGACAAGGACAGGATAATTCACCCCTCCACTTT; cdr3_aa: CASRQGQDNSPLHF
d_call: -; j_call: TRBJ1-5; v_call: TRBV9; clone_size: -; cdr3_nt: TGTGCCAGCAGCGAGGGAGGGTACAATCAGCCCCAGCATTTT; cdr3_aa: CASSEGGYNQPQHF
d_call: TRBD1; j_call: TRBJ2-5; v_call: TRBV9; clone_size: -; cdr3_nt: TGTGCCAGCAGCGTTGAGGGACAGGGAGGGGAGACCCAGTACTTC; cdr3_aa: CASSVEGQGGETQYF
d_call: -; j_call: TRBJ1-6; v_call: TRBV27; clone_size: -; cdr3_nt: TGTGCCAGCAGCCTAGGGAGCGGGGGCCTGGAGGATTCACCCCTCCACTTT; cdr3_aa: CASSLGSGGLEDSPLHF
d_call: -; j_call: TRBJ1-2; v_call: TRBV28; clone_size: -; cdr3_nt: TGTGCCAGCAGTCACGGGACGGGACTCTATGGCTACACCTTC; cdr3_aa: CASSHGTGLYGYTF
d_call: TRBD1; j_call: TRBJ1-6; v_call: TRBV6-1; clone_size: -; cdr3_nt: TGTGCCAGCAGTGAAGAAGGGACAGGGCTTTCACCCCTCCACTTT; cdr3_aa: CASSEEGTGLSPLHF
d_call: -; j_call: TRBJ1-4; v_call: TRBV19; clone_size: -; cdr3_nt: TGTGCCAGTAGACAACAGGGAGCGGGAGAAAAACTGTTTTTT; cdr3_aa: CASRQQGAGEKLFF
d_call: -; j_call: TRBJ2-7; v_call: TRBV5-8; clone_size: -; cdr3_nt: TGTGCCAGCAGCCGAGCCGGGACAATAGCCTACGAGCAGTACTTC; cdr3_aa: CASSRAGTIAYEQYF
d_call: -; j_call: TRBJ1-2; v_call: TRBV18; clone_size: -; cdr3_nt: TGTGCCAGCTCACCGGCAGGGGAGGGCGGCTACACCTTC; cdr3_aa: CASSPAGEGGYTF
d_call: TRBD1; j_call: TRBJ1-5; v_call: TRBV29-1; clone_size: -; cdr3_nt: TGCAGCGTTGAGGTAGACAGGGGCCAGCCCCAGCATTTT; cdr3_aa: CSVEVDRGQPQHF
d_call: TRBD1; j_call: TRBJ2-3; v_call: TRBV5-1; clone_size: -; cdr3_nt: TGCGCCAGCAGCATCCGGACAGGGAGCACAGATACGCAGTATTTT; cdr3_aa: CASSIRTGSTDTQYF
d_call: -; j_call: TRBJ2-3; v_call: TRBV4-3; clone_size: -; cdr3_nt: TGCGCCAGCAGCCAAGCTGTAGCCGGAAAAGTGCATGATACGCAGTATTTT; cdr3_aa: CASSQAVAGKVHDTQYF
d_call: TRBD1; j_call: TRBJ1-1; v_call: TRBV7-2; clone_size: -; cdr3_nt: TGTGCCAGCAGCTTCTCGGACAGGGTAAACACTGAAGCTTTCTTT; cdr3_aa: CASSFSDRVNTEAFF
d_call: -; j_call: TRBJ1-1; v_call: TRBV5-1; clone_size: -; cdr3_nt: TGCGCCAGCAGCCGGGACTCTATGAACACTGAAGCTTTCTTT; cdr3_aa: CASSRDSMNTEAFF
d_call: TRBD1; j_call: TRBJ1-1; v_call: TRBV13; clone_size: -; cdr3_nt: TGTGCCAGCAGCGGCGGGACAGGGATGAACACTGAAGCTTTCTTT; cdr3_aa: CASSGGTGMNTEAFF
d_call: -; j_call: TRBJ2-5; v_call: TRBV28; clone_size: -; cdr3_nt: TGTGCCAGTCAAACACCCCGCGAGACCCAGTACTTC; cdr3_aa: CASQTPRETQYF
d_call: TRBD1; j_call: TRBJ1-4; v_call: TRBV30; clone_size: -; cdr3_nt: TGTGCCTGGAATGCCCCCGGGACAGCAGTTAATGAAAAACTGTTTTTT; cdr3_aa: CAWNAPGTAVNEKLFF
d_call: -; j_call: TRBJ1-2; v_call: TRBV3-1/TRBV3-2; clone_size: -; cdr3_nt: TGTGCCAGCAGTTCAAACAGGGATTATGGCTACACCTTC; cdr3_aa: CASSSNRDYGYTF
d_call: TRBD1; j_call: TRBJ1-1; v_call: TRBV30; clone_size: -; cdr3_nt: TGTGCCTGGAGTTTGGGCAGGGGGGCTGAAGCTTTCTTT; cdr3_aa: CAWSLGRGAEAFF
d_call: -; j_call: TRBJ1-4; v_call: TRBV7-9; clone_size: -; cdr3_nt: TGTGCCAGCAGCTTAGACAGAAATGAAAAACTGTTTTTT; cdr3_aa: CASSLDRNEKLFF
d_call: -; j_call: TRBJ1-4; v_call: TRBV6-1; clone_size: once; cdr3_nt: TGTGCCAGCAGTGAATTTCTTGCAACTAATGAAAAACTGTTTTTT; cdr3_aa: CASSEFLATNEKLFF
d_call: -; j_call: TRBJ1-1; v_call: TRBV5-1; clone_size: -; cdr3_nt: TGCGCCAGCAGCTTACAGGCGCCGAACACTGAAGCTTTCTTT; cdr3_aa: CASSLQAPNTEAFF
d_call: TRBD1; j_call: TRBJ2-7; v_call: TRBV10-3; clone_size: few; cdr3_nt: TGTGCCATCATGAACGACAGGGATACCTACGAGCAGTACTTC; cdr3_aa: CAIMNDRDTYEQYF
d_call: TRBD1; j_call: TRBJ1-1; v_call: TRBV9; clone_size: -; cdr3_nt: TGTGCCAGCAGCGTAGGCGGACAGGGGGTAGCTTTCTTT; cdr3_aa: CASSVGGQGVAFF
d_call: -; j_call: TRBJ2-7; v_call: TRBV5-6; clone_size: -; cdr3_nt: TGTGCCAGCAGCACAGGGATGGGGTACGAGCAGTACTTC; cdr3_aa: CASSTGMGYEQYF
d_call: TRBD2; j_call: TRBJ2-1; v_call: TRBV6-5; clone_size: -; cdr3_nt: TGTGCCAGCAGTTACCACCCTAGCGGGAGTTACAATGAGCAGTTCTTC; cdr3_aa: CASSYHPSGSYNEQFF
d_call: -; j_call: TRBJ2-1; v_call: TRBV19; clone_size: -; cdr3_nt: TGTGCCAGTAGTCCCGAACCGGGATTTGCACCTAACAATGAGCAGTTCTTC; cdr3_aa: CASSPEPGFAPNNEQFF
d_call: TRBD2; j_call: TRBJ2-1; v_call: TRBV7-3; clone_size: few; cdr3_nt: TGTGCCAGCAGCCACGGGAGGAGGGGTGGCAATGAGCAGTTCTTC; cdr3_aa: CASSHGRRGGNEQFF
d_call: -; j_call: TRBJ2-5; v_call: TRBV29-1; clone_size: -; cdr3_nt: TGCAGCGTCCGATCACCAGTAACCCAAGAGACCCAGTACTTC; cdr3_aa: CSVRSPVTQETQYF
d_call: -; j_call: TRBJ1-6; v_call: TRBV12-3/TRBV12-4; clone_size: -; cdr3_nt: TGTGCCAGCAGCTCCGGTGAGAAACCCCTCCACTTT; cdr3_aa: CASSSGEKPLHF
d_call: TRBD2; j_call: TRBJ2-1; v_call: TRBV11-2; clone_size: -; cdr3_nt: TGTGCCAGCAGCTCCAGCGGGGGAGGTAGCTATGAGCAGTTCTTC; cdr3_aa: CASSSSGGGSYEQFF
d_call: -; j_call: TRBJ2-5; v_call: TRBV7-9; clone_size: -; cdr3_nt: TGTGCCAGCACCAGTAGGGGGGGCGTGGAGACCCAGTACTTC; cdr3_aa: CASTSRGGVETQYF
d_call: TRBD1; j_call: TRBJ1-5; v_call: TRBV28; clone_size: -; cdr3_nt: TGTGCCAGCAGTCTAAGGGACAGTCCCCAGCCCCAGCATTTT; cdr3_aa: CASSLRDSPQPQHF
d_call: TRBD1; j_call: TRBJ2-2; v_call: TRBV5-1; clone_size: -; cdr3_nt: TGCGCCAGCAGCTTGGGGAGACAGGGGATGAACACCGGGGAGCTGTTTTTT; cdr3_aa: CASSLGRQGMNTGELFF
d_call: -; j_call: TRBJ1-1; v_call: TRBV11-2; clone_size: -; cdr3_nt: TGTGCCAGCAGCTTAGTGGGCCGACACACTGAAGCTTTCTTT; cdr3_aa: CASSLVGRHTEAFF
d_call: -; j_call: TRBJ2-5; v_call: TRBV7-2; clone_size: -; cdr3_nt: TGTGCCAGCAGCTTATCGTGGGCGGAGACCCAGTACTTC; cdr3_aa: CASSLSWAETQYF
d_call: TRBD2; j_call: TRBJ2-1; v_call: TRBV9; clone_size: -; cdr3_nt: TGTGCCAGCAGCGTAGATCTAGCGGGAGAATCCTACAATGAGCAGTTCTTC; cdr3_aa: CASSVDLAGESYNEQFF
d_call: -; j_call: TRBJ2-7; v_call: TRBV30; clone_size: -; cdr3_nt: TGTGCCTGGAGTGTACGGGGTTGGAACGAGCAGTACTTC; cdr3_aa: CAWSVRGWNEQYF
d_call: -; j_call: TRBJ1-4; v_call: TRBV28; clone_size: -; cdr3_nt: TGTGCCAGCAGTCCCTCTCGGAGGGAAAAACTGTTTTTT; cdr3_aa: CASSPSRREKLFF
d_call: -; j_call: TRBJ1-4; v_call: TRBV19; clone_size: -; cdr3_nt: TGTGCCAGTAGTACCGCCGGTCGGGGTGGTAATGAAAAACTGTTTTTT; cdr3_aa: CASSTAGRGGNEKLFF
d_call: TRBD2; j_call: TRBJ2-7; v_call: TRBV18; clone_size: -; cdr3_nt: TGTGCCAGCTCACAACTAGCGGGAGACCACGAGCAGTACTTC; cdr3_aa: CASSQLAGDHEQYF
d_call: -; j_call: TRBJ1-2; v_call: TRBV24-1; clone_size: -; cdr3_nt: TGTGCCACCAGTGATTCCGGGACTTCTACAAACTATGGCTACACCTTC; cdr3_aa: CATSDSGTSTNYGYTF
d_call: -; j_call: TRBJ2-7; v_call: TRBV21-1; clone_size: -; cdr3_nt: TGTGCCAGCAGCAAAGGATACAGGGGGCGATACGAGCAGTACTTC; cdr3_aa: CASSKGYRGRYEQYF
d_call: TRBD1; j_call: TRBJ2-2; v_call: TRBV7-9; clone_size: once; cdr3_nt: TGTGCCAGCAGCCCGCCGGGACAGGGAATCACCGGGGAGCTGTTTTTT; cdr3_aa: CASSPPGQGITGELFF
d_call: TRBD1; j_call: TRBJ1-2; v_call: TRBV28; clone_size: -; cdr3_nt: TGTGCCAGCAGTGCCGGACAGGGCCCTGACTACACCTTC; cdr3_aa: CASSAGQGPDYTF
d_call: TRBD1; j_call: TRBJ1-5; v_call: TRBV6-2/TRBV6-3; clone_size: -; cdr3_nt: TGTGCCAGCAGTTTACGATCTTCCGGGACAGATAGCAATCAGCCCCAGCATTTT; cdr3_aa: CASSLRSSGTDSNQPQHF
d_call: -; j_call: TRBJ1-6; v_call: TRBV19; clone_size: -; cdr3_nt: TGTGCCAGTAGTGCAAACAGGGAAAGGGGTTCACCCCTCCACTTT; cdr3_aa: CASSANRERGSPLHF
d_call: TRBD2; j_call: TRBJ2-1; v_call: TRBV9; clone_size: -; cdr3_nt: TGTGCCAGCAGCCCTATAGCGGGGGGCGCAACCAATGAGCAGTTCTTC; cdr3_aa: CASSPIAGGATNEQFF